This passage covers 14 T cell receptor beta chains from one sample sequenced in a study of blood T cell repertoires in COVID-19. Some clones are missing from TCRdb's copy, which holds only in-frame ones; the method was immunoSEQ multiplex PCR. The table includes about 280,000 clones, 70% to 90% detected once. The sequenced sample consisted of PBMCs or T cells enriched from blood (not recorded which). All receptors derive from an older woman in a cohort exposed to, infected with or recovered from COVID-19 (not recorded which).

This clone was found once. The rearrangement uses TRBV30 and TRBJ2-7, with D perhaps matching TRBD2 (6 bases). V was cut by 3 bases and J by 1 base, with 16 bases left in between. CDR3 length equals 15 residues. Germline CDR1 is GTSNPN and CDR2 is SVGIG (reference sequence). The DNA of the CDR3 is TGTGCCTGGAGGGGACTGGGCCGGTTTTCCTACGAGCAGTACTTC. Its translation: CAWRGLGRFSYEQYF.

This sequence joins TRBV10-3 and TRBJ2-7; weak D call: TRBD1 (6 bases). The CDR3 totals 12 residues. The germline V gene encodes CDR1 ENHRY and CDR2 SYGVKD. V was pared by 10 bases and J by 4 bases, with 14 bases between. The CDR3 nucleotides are TGTGCCACACAGGGTAGTGGGTACGAGCAGTACTTC. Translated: CATQGSGYEQYF.

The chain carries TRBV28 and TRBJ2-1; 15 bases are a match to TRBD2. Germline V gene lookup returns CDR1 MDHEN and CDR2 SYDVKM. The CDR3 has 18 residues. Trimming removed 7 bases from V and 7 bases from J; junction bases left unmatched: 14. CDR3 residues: CASTMGGLAGGRRNEQFF. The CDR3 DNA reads TGTGCCAGCACTATGGGGGGACTAGCGGGAGGCCGGAGGAATGAGCAGTTCTTC. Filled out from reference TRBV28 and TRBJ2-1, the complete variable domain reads DVKVTQSSRYLVKRTGEKVFLECVQDMDHENMFWYRQDPGLGLRLIYFSYDVKMKEKGDIPEGYSVSREKKERFSLILESASTNQTSMYLCASTMGGLAGGRRNEQFFGPGTRLTVL.

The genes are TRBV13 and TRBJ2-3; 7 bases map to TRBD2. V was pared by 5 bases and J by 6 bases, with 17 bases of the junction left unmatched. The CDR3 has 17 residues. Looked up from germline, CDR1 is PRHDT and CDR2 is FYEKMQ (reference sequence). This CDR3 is CASSPRIAGLPGDTQYF. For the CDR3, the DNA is TGTGCCAGCAGCCCCCGGATAGCGGGCCTTCCTGGGGATACGCAGTATTTT. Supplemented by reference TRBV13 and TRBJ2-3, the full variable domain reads AAGVIQSPRHLIKEKRETATLKCYPIPRHDTVYWYQQGPGQDPQFLISFYEKMQSDKGSIPDRFSAQQFSDYHSELNMSSLELGDSALYFCASSPRIAGLPGDTQYFGPGTRLTVL.

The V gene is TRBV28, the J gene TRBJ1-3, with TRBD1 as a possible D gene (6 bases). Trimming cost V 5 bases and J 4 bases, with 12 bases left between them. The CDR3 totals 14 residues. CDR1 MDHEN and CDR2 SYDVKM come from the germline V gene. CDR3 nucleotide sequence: TGTGCCAGCAGTAGGGGGAGTGTGGGAAACACCATATATTTT. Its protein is CASSRGSVGNTIYF. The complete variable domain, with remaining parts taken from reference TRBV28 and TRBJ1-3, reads DVKVTQSSRYLVKRTGEKVFLECVQDMDHENMFWYRQDPGLGLRLIYFSYDVKMKEKGDIPEGYSVSREKKERFSLILESASTNQTSMYLCASSRGSVGNTIYFGEGSWLTVV.

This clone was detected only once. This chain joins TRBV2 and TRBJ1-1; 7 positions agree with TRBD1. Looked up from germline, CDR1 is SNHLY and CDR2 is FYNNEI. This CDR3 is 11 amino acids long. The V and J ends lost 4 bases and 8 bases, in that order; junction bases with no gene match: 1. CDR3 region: CASSGDSEAFF. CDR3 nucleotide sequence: TGTGCCAGCAGTGGGGACAGCGAAGCTTTCTTT.

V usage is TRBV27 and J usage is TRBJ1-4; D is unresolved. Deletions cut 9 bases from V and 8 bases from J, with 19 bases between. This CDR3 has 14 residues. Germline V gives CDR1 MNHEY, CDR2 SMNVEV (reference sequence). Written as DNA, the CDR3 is TGTGCCAGGGCCACGGAGAGTGGGTTCGAAAAACTGTTTTTT. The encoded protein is CARATESGFEKLFF.

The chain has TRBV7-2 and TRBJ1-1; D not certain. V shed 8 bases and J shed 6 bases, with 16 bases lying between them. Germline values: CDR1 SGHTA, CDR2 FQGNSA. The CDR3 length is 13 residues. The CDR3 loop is CASARYGSPEAFF. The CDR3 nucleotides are TGTGCCAGCGCGAGGTACGGTAGCCCTGAAGCTTTCTTT.

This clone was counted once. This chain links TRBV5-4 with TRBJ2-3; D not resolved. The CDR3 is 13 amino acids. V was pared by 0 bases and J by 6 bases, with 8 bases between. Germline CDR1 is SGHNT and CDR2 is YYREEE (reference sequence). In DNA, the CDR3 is TGTGCCAGCAGCTTGGTGTCTATGGATACGCAGTATTTT. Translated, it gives CASSLVSMDTQYF.

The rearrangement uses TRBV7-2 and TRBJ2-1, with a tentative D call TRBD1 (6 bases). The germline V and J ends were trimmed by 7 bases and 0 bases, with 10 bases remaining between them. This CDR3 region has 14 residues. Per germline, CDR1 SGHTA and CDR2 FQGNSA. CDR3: CASNRDSSYNEQFF. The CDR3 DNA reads TGTGCCAGCAACAGGGATAGCTCCTACAATGAGCAGTTCTTC.

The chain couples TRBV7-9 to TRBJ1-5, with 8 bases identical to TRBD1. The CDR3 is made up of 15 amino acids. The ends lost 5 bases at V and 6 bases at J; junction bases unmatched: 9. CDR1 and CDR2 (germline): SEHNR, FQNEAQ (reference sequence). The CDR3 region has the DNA TGTGCCAGCAGCCCGGACAGGGCCCTGCCTCAGCCCCAGCATTTT. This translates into CASSPDRALPQPQHF.

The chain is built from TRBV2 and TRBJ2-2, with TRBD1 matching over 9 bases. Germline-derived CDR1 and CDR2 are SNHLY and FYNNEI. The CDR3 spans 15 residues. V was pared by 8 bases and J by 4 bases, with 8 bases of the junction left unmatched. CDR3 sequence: CASRTGEFRTGELFF. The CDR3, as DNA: TGTGCCAGCCGGACAGGGGAGTTTCGCACCGGGGAGCTGTTTTTT. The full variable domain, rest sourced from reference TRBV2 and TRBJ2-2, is EPEVTQTPSHQVTQMGQEVILRCVPISNHLYFYWYRQILGQKVEFLVSFYNNEISEKSEIFDDQFSVERPDGSNFTLKIRSTKLEDSAMYFCASRTGEFRTGELFFGEGSRLTVL.

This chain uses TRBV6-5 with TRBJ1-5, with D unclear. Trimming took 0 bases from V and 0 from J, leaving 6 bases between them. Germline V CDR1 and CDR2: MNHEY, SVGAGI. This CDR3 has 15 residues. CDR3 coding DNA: TGTGCCAGCAGTTACTCGGGCAGTAGCAATCAGCCCCAGCATTTT. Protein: CASSYSGSSNQPQHF.

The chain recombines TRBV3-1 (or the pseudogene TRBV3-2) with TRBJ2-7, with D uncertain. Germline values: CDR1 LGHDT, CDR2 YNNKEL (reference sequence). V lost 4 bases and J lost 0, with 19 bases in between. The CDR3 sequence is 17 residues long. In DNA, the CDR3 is TGTGCCAGCAGCCGGAATTCGTTGGGTGGGCACTCCTACGAGCAGTACTTC. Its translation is CASSRNSLGGHSYEQYF.